This T cell receptor beta chain was sequenced during a study of T cell clusters in autoimmune cytopenias. About 37,500 genome equivalents of blood DNA were amplified for TRB. Multiplex touch-down PCR amplified TRB using TRB-A and TRB-B pools in one tube. TCRdb re-called the multiplex PCR reads; one entry per CDR3 protein, DNA not given. This sample's clone table lists about 5,600 distinct CDR3 sequences. Study outcomes and limitations: TRB repertoire shifts in secondary cytopenia and chronic lymphocytic leukemia mostly reflected lymphoma, not autoimmunity. Clustering suggested that physiological T cell clusters were missing in primary autoimmune cytopenia patients.

This CDR3 contains 15 residues. Per the germline V gene, CDR1 is SGHDT and CDR2 is YYEEEE. By frequency, this clonotype registers medium-sized (0.01 to 0.1%). The target antigen is unknown. The same data also contributed to another study, on T cell repertoires in aging, cancer and after chemotherapy. According to that study: Rebound thymic output was suggested by rising median generation probability during chemotherapy in each cancer cohort.

This chain joins TRBV5-6 and TRBJ2-2; TCRdb reports TRBD1, a call that lacks DNA to check it against. The clonotype originates from a human donor in good health. Sequenced input: peripheral blood. The CDR3 protein is CASSRQPINTGELFF.